Below are 21 T cell receptor beta chains sequenced from a single sample in a study of cytomegalovirus exposure and HLA in healthy donors. The PCR ran on 60 Vbeta and 13 Jbeta primers. The repertoire was sequenced with immunoSEQ multiplex PCR; TCRdb's copy has only in-frame clones and lacks some. The sample has 130,000 or so clones, around 80% seen once. Sequencing was performed on PBMCs. The receptors stem from a man aged 25-45 years in good health and CMV-seronegative.

The chain is built from TRBV5-1 and TRBJ2-3, with 7 nucleotides matching TRBD1. Germline CDR1 reads SGHRS; CDR2 reads YFSETQ. V lost 4 bases to trimming and J lost 8 bases; unmatched junction nucleotides: 13. This CDR3 contains 15 residues. The CDR3 is CASSPLTGSQGTQYF. CDR3 bases: TGCGCCAGCAGCCCTCTGACAGGGTCTCAGGGTACGCAGTATTTT.

The V and J genes are TRBV4-2 and TRBJ2-7; 12 bases map to TRBD2. There are 16 residues in the CDR3. CDR1 is LGHNA, CDR2 YNFKEQ, per germline. The V and J ends lost 3 bases and 3 bases, in that order; junction bases with no gene match: 6. As DNA, the CDR3 is TGTGCCAGCAGCCACTCACTAGCGGGGGGCTTCTACGAGCAGTACTTC. It specifies CASSHSLAGGFYEQYF.

This chain joins TRBV5-1 and TRBJ2-2; D ambiguous. V lost 7 bases to trimming and J lost 2 bases, with 9 bases between them. Germline-derived CDR1 and CDR2 are SGHRS and YFSETQ. This CDR3 has 13 residues. The CDR3 DNA sequence: TGCGCCAGCTCACCGGGTAACACCGGGGAGCTGTTTTTT. This gives the protein CASSPGNTGELFF.

The chain couples TRBV7-9 to TRBJ2-7, with 7 bases identical to TRBD1. V was clipped by 3 bases and J by 6 bases; unmatched bases: 2. The CDR3 loop spans 12 amino acids. Germline-derived CDR1 and CDR2 are SEHNR and FQNEAQ (reference sequence). In nucleotides, the CDR3 is TGTGCCAGCAGCTTGACAGGGTTCGAGCAGTACTTC. Amino acid sequence: CASSLTGFEQYF.

This clone was seen a single time. The J gene is TRBJ2-7, the V gene TRBV11-2, with 10 bases that match TRBD2. The CDR3 consists of 15 residues. Germline CDR1 is SGHAT and CDR2 is FQNNGV. Trimming took 4 bases from V and 6 from J; bases not matched to a gene: 9. Here the CDR3 DNA reads TGTGCCAGCAGCTCCCCAGCGGGGGGGGTAAGCGAGCAGTACTTC. Its protein is CASSSPAGGVSEQYF. Looking up the rest from reference TRBV11-2 and TRBJ2-7 gives the full variable domain: EAGVAQSPRYKIIEKRQSVAFWCNPISGHATLYWYQQILGQGPKLLIQFQNNGVVDDSQLPKDRFSAERLKGVDSTLKIQPAKLEDSAVYLCASSSPAGGVSEQYFGPGTRLTVT.

The V call is TRBV6-6, the J call TRBJ2-7; D is unresolved. The CDR3 sequence is 12 residues long. Trimming shortened V by 8 bases and J by 3 bases, and 11 bases separated the two germline ends. CDR1 is MNHNY, CDR2 SVGAGI, per germline (reference sequence). The CDR3 nucleotides are TGTGCCAGCGCCCCCGCCGGCTACGAGCAGTACTTC. This translates into CASAPAGYEQYF.

This rearrangement joins TRBV7-2 to TRBJ2-3; TRBD2 agrees at 7 bases. Unmatched junction bases numbered 12, after V lost 5 bases and J lost 4 bases. The CDR3 consists of 16 residues. Germline CDR1 SGHTA, CDR2 FQGNSA. CDR3 sequence (DNA): TGTGCCAGCAGCCAAAGAGCGGGAAATGTGGCAGATACGCAGTATTTT. This sequence encodes CASSQRAGNVADTQYF.

The rearrangement uses TRBV6-6 and TRBJ2-7; TRBD2 is a possible D gene (5 bases). Germline loops: CDR1 MNHNY, CDR2 SVGAGI (reference sequence). The CDR3 spans 13 residues. The V end lost 6 bases, the J end lost 0 bases, and 9 bases lay between the germline ends. CDR3 in DNA: TGTGCCAGCAGCCTCGGGGTCTCCTACGAGCAGTACTTC. Its protein is CASSLGVSYEQYF.

Remarks on this clone: The junction departs from germline at one end; a sequencing error may be responsible. The chain carries TRBV5-7 and TRBJ1-6; D ambiguous. TRBV5-7 belongs to the ORF category, with a function that is uncertain. The CDR3 runs to 17 residues. DNA of the CDR3: TGTGCCAGCACCTTGGGGAGCCAGAGCTCCTATAATTCACCCCTCCACTTT. This gives the protein CASTLGSQSSYNSPLHF.

The CDR3, as DNA: TGTGCCAGCGGGCGGGACAGCCTCTATGGCTACACCTTC. It codes for CASGRDSLYGYTF. The chain links TRBV7-4 to TRBJ1-2; 7 bases are a match to TRBD1. The length of the CDR3 is 13 residues. Losses at the gene ends were 8 bases for V and 4 bases for J; bases not matched to a gene: 7. Germline assignment: CDR1 SGHVT and CDR2 SQSDAQ.

The chain is built from TRBV7-2 and TRBJ2-1; D may be TRBD1 (5 bases). Germline CDR1 reads SGHTA; CDR2 reads FQGNSA. The CDR3 runs 15 residues. The V end lost 7 bases, the J end lost 9 bases, and 22 bases lay between the germline ends. The CDR3: CASIRSAGLSGEQFF. CDR3 DNA: TGTGCCAGCATCCGATCAGCAGGGCTCTCGGGTGAGCAGTTCTTC.

The CDR3 coding sequence is TGTGCCAGCAGCAAGAGGGGGCTCCTTGGCAACACCATATATTTT. Translated, it gives CASSKRGLLGNTIYF. The chain combines TRBV7-8 with TRBJ1-3, with 7 nucleotides matching TRBD1. CDR1 is SGHVS, CDR2 FQNEAQ, per germline. With 5 bases clipped from V and 7 bases from J, the junction kept 11 bases outside the gene matches. The CDR3 spans 15 residues. The full variable domain, rest sourced from reference TRBV7-8 and TRBJ1-3, is GAGVSQSPRYKVAKRGQDVALRCDPISGHVSLFWYQQALGQGPEFLTYFQNEAQLDKSGLPSDRFFAERPEGSVSTLKIQRTQQEDSAVYLCASSKRGLLGNTIYFGEGSWLTVV.

The chain joins TRBV5-1 to TRBJ2-6; D not resolved. CDR1 is SGHRS and CDR2 is YFSETQ in the germline V gene. This CDR3 has 15 amino acids. Trimming removed 4 bases at V and 0 bases at J, with 8 bases between. CDR3 sequence (DNA): TGCGCCAGCAGCCGGTTAAGCTCTGGGGCCAACGTCCTGACTTTC. Its translation is CASSRLSSGANVLTF.

This clone appeared a few times. The chain combines TRBV13 with TRBJ2-5, with 7 bases that match TRBD1. The trim removed 7 bases at V and 1 base at J, leaving 6 bases unmatched. The CDR3 length is 14 residues. Germline-derived CDR1 and CDR2 are PRHDT and FYEKMQ (reference sequence). CDR3 DNA: TGTGCCAGCACCAAGACAGGGTCCCAAGAGACCCAGTACTTC. Its translation is CASTKTGSQETQYF.

CDR3 DNA: TGTGCCAGCAGCTTCTGGCAACACATCTACGAGCAGTACTTC. It specifies CASSFWQHIYEQYF. The V gene is TRBV5-6, the J gene TRBJ2-7, with unresolved D. Germline assignment: CDR1 SGHDT and CDR2 YYEEEE. The V and J ends lost 2 bases and 3 bases respectively, with 12 bases between them. The CDR3 is 14 amino acids.

The rearrangement uses TRBV7-3 and TRBJ2-3, with D perhaps matching TRBD2 (5 bases). This CDR3 has 13 amino acids. Trimming took off 5 bases at V and 3 bases at J, with 9 bases between the two ends. Germline lookup yields CDR1 SGHTA and CDR2 FQGTGA. DNA for the CDR3: TGTGCCAGCAGCGCCCCGGGGACAGATACGCAGTATTTT. Translating gives CASSAPGTDTQYF.

This chain connects TRBV2 to TRBJ2-7; D gene uncertain. CDR3 length: 16 residues. Germline loops: CDR1 SNHLY, CDR2 FYNNEI. Trimming cost V 0 bases and J 0 bases, with 12 bases left between them. The CDR3 protein is CASSEALGLSSYEQYF. The DNA of the CDR3 is TGTGCCAGCAGTGAAGCGCTTGGGCTGAGCTCCTACGAGCAGTACTTC.

This rearrangement joins TRBV4-3 to TRBJ2-1; no clear D. Germline V gives CDR1 LGHNA, CDR2 YSLEER. Trimming took 0 bases from V and 9 from J, leaving 9 bases between them. The CDR3 is made up of 13 amino acids. The CDR3 coding sequence is TGCGCCAGCAGCCAAGACTTGCGAGGTGAGCAGTTCTTC. Translation gives CASSQDLRGEQFF.

The chain combines TRBV7-2 with TRBJ2-6; possibly TRBD1 for D (5 bases). Germline V gene data show CDR1 as SGHTA and CDR2 as FQGNSA. V dropped 0 bases and J dropped 0 bases, with 12 bases sitting between them. The CDR3 sequence is 18 residues long. In DNA form, the CDR3 reads TGTGCCAGCAGCTTAGCTTGGGGCGCGACCTCTGGGGCCAACGTCCTGACTTTC. It specifies CASSLAWGATSGANVLTF.

The V call is TRBV2, the J call TRBJ2-1; possible D gene TRBD2, 5 bases. Germline assignment: CDR1 SNHLY and CDR2 FYNNEI. The CDR3 length is 10 residues. Trimming pared 7 bases from V and 15 bases from J, leaving 13 bases between. CDR3 in DNA: TGTGCCAGCACAACCCTAGCCCCGTTCTTC. It yields the protein CASTTLAPFF.

The chain uses TRBV30 and TRBJ2-1; 13 nucleotides line up with TRBD2. V lost 4 bases to trimming and J lost 4 bases; unmatched junction nucleotides: 7. The CDR3 contains 16 residues. In germline, CDR1 is GTSNPN, CDR2 SVGIG (reference sequence). CDR3 nucleotide sequence: TGTGCCTGGACGAAGGGGACTAGCGGGATATACAATGAGCAGTTCTTC. As protein: CAWTKGTSGIYNEQFF.